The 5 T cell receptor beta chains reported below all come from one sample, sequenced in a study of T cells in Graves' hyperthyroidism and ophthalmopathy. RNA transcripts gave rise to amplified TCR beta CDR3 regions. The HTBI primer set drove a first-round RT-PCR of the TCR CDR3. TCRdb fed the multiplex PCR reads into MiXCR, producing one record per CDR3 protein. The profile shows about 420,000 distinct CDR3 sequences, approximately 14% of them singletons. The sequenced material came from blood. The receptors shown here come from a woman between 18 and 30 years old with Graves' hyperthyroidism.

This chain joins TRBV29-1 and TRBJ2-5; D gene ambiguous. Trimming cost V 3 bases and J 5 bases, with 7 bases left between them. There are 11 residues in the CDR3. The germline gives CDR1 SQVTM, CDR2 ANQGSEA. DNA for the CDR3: TGCAGCGTTGAGGTTGGGGAGACCCAGTACTTC. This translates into CSVEVGETQYF.

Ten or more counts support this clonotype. CDR3 in DNA: TGTGCCAGCAGACGGACCGGGGAAAAACTGTTTTTT. Translation: CASRRTGEKLFF. The rearrangement links TRBV27 to TRBJ1-4; D is uncertain. Germline values: CDR1 MNHEY, CDR2 SMNVEV (reference sequence). V lost 6 bases to trimming and J lost 8 bases, with 10 bases between them. CDR3 length: 12 amino acids. Full variable domain (outside the CDR3, taken from reference TRBV27 and TRBJ1-4): EAQVTQNPRYLITVTGKKLTVTCSQNMNHEYMSWYRQDPGLGLRQIYYSMNVEVTDKGDVPEGYKVSRKEKRNFPLILESPSPNQTSLYFCASRRTGEKLFFGSGTQLSVL.

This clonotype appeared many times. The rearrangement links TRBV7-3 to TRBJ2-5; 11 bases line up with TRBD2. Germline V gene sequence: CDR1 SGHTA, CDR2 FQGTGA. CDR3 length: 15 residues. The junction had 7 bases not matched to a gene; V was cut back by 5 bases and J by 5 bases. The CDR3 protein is CASSRSGGAGETQYF. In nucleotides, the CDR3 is TGTGCCAGCAGCCGTAGCGGGGGGGCCGGGGAGACCCAGTACTTC.

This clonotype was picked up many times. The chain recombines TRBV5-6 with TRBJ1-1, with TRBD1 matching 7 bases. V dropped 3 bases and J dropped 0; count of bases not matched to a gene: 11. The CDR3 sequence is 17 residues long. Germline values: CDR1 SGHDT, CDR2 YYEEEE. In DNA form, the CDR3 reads TGTGCCAGCAGCTATAAAGGGACAGCTTTTATGAACACTGAAGCTTTCTTT. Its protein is CASSYKGTAFMNTEAFF.

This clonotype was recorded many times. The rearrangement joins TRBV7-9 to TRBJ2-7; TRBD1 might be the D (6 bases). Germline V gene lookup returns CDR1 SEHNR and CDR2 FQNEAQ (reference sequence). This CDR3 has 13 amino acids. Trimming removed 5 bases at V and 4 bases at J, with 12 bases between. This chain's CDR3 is CASSLKGVYEQYF. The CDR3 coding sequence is TGTGCCAGCAGCCTTAAGGGGGTATACGAGCAGTACTTC.